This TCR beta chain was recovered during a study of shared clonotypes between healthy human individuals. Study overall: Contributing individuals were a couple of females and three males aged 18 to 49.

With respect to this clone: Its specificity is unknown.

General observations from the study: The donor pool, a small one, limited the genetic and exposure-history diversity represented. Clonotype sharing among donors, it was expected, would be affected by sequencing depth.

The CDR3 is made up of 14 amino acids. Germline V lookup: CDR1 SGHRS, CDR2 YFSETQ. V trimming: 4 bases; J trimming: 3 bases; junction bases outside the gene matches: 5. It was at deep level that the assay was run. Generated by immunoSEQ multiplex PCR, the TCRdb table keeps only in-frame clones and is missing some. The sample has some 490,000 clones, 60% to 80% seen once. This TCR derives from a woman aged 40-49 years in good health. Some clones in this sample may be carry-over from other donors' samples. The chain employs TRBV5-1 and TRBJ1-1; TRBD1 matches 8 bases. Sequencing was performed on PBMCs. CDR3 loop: CASSLGQADTEAFF. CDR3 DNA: TGCGCCAGCAGCCTGGGACAGGCGGACACTGAAGCTTTCTTT.